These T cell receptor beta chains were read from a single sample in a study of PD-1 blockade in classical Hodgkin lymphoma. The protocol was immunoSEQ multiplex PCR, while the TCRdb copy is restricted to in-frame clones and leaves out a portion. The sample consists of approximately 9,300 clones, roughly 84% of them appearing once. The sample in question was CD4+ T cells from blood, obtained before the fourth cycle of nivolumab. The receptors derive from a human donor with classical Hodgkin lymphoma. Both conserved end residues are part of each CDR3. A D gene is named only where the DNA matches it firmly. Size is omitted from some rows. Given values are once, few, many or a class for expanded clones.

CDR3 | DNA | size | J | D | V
CASSFGSYEQYF | TGTGCCAGCAGCTTCGGTTCTTACGAGCAGTACTTC | - | TRBJ2-7 | - | TRBV7-9
CASSVGLAGGRSSYEQYF | TGTGCCAGCAGCGTTGGACTAGCGGGAGGACGAAGCTCCTACGAGCAGTACTTC | - | TRBJ2-7 | TRBD2 | TRBV9
CASSKQYQETQYF | TGTGCCAGCAGTAAACAGTACCAAGAGACCCAGTACTTC | - | TRBJ2-5 | - | TRBV27
CASSPGGATIETQYF | TGTGCCAGCAGCCCCGGGGGGGCCACTATAGAGACCCAGTACTTC | - | TRBJ2-5 | TRBD2 | TRBV7-3
CASSAVTSGEGTDTQYF | TGTGCCAGCAGTGCCGTTACTAGCGGGGAAGGCACAGATACGCAGTATTTT | - | TRBJ2-3 | TRBD2 | TRBV6-1
CASSSGVAGYNEQFF | TGTGCCAGCAGTTCCGGGGTAGCGGGATACAATGAGCAGTTCTTC | - | TRBJ2-1 | TRBD2 | TRBV6-5
CASSFRGADTQYF | TGTGCCAGCAGCTTTCGGGGGGCAGATACGCAGTATTTT | - | TRBJ2-3 | TRBD2 | TRBV5-4
CASSTLGQGMDEQYF | TGTGCCAGTAGTACCCTCGGACAGGGGATGGACGAGCAGTACTTC | - | TRBJ2-7 | TRBD1 | TRBV19
CSVATGSQETQYF | TGCAGCGTGGCCACCGGATCTCAAGAGACCCAGTACTTC | - | TRBJ2-5 | - | TRBV29-1
CASSLGQTVKAEAFF | TGTGCCAGCAGCCTGGGACAGACGGTCAAGGCTGAAGCTTTCTTT | - | TRBJ1-1 | TRBD1 | TRBV7-8
CASRLLPGTNSPLHF | TGTGCCAGCAGACTCCTCCCCGGGACCAATTCACCCCTCCACTTT | - | TRBJ1-6 | - | TRBV6-1
CASSATGTDPYNEQFF | TGCGCCAGCAGCGCCACCGGGACAGACCCATACAATGAGCAGTTCTTC | once | TRBJ2-1 | TRBD1 | TRBV5-1
CASSPPSAVNEKLFF | TGTGCCAGCTCACCACCGTCGGCAGTGAATGAAAAACTGTTTTTT | - | TRBJ1-4 | - | TRBV18
CASSLGGSGANVLTF | TGTGCCAGCAGTTTAGGGGGGTCTGGGGCCAACGTCCTGACTTTC | - | TRBJ2-6 | - | TRBV28
CASSTSPAYEQYF | TGTGCCAGTAGTACCTCCCCGGCCTACGAGCAGTACTTC | - | TRBJ2-7 | - | TRBV19
CASSSLQGAKNIQYF | TGCGCCAGCAGCTCGTTACAGGGGGCCAAAAACATTCAGTACTTC | few | TRBJ2-4 | TRBD1 | TRBV5-1
CASSSPMGANNEQFF | TGTGCCAGCAGCTCCCCCATGGGGGCGAACAATGAGCAGTTCTTC | - | TRBJ2-1 | - | TRBV5-4
CASSLGPSNQPQHF | TGTGCCAGCAGCTTAGGGCCTAGCAATCAGCCCCAGCATTTT | - | TRBJ1-5 | - | TRBV7-2
CASSPSRGTEETQYF | TGTGCCAGCTCACCCTCGAGGGGGACAGAAGAGACCCAGTACTTC | - | TRBJ2-5 | TRBD1 | TRBV18
CASSRAGGGYTGELFF | TGTGCCAGCAGCCGGGCGGGGGGCGGCTACACCGGGGAGCTGTTTTTT | - | TRBJ2-2 | TRBD2 | TRBV5-4
CASSLDTLTGAHEQYF | TGTGCCAGCAGCTTAGATACCCTGACAGGGGCTCACGAGCAGTACTTC | - | TRBJ2-7 | TRBD1 | TRBV11-2
CASSFGQGLNSNQPQHF | TGTGCCAGCAGTTTCGGACAGGGACTTAATAGCAATCAGCCCCAGCATTTT | - | TRBJ1-5 | TRBD1 | TRBV28
CASSFLGLAPRHQETQYF | TGTGCCAGCAGCTTTTTAGGACTAGCGCCACGACATCAAGAGACCCAGTACTTC | - | TRBJ2-5 | TRBD2 | TRBV5-6
CASSQGGGSGANVLTF | TGTGCCAGCAGCCAAGGCGGGGGCTCTGGGGCCAACGTCCTGACTTTC | - | TRBJ2-6 | TRBD2 | TRBV14
CASSYSRVQGQNIQYF | TGTGCCAGCAGTTACTCGAGGGTCCAGGGCCAAAACATTCAGTACTTC | - | TRBJ2-4 | - | TRBV6-5
CASSLDGSYGYTF | TGTGCCAGCAGCTTGGACGGGTCCTATGGCTACACCTTC | - | TRBJ1-2 | - | TRBV5-4
CASSGTGANTEAFF | TGTGCCAGCAGCGGGACAGGGGCGAACACTGAAGCTTTCTTT | - | TRBJ1-1 | TRBD1 | TRBV7-2
CASSHTSGGLYEQYF | TGCGCCAGCAGCCATACTAGCGGGGGATTATACGAGCAGTACTTC | - | TRBJ2-7 | TRBD2 | TRBV4-3
CASSLRRGNTIYF | TGTGCCAGCAGCTTAAGGCGTGGAAACACCATATATTTT | few | TRBJ1-3 | - | TRBV7-9
CASINLGVFGVFF | TGTGCCAGCATTAACTTAGGGGTTTTCGGGGTTTTCTTT | - | TRBJ1-1 | - | TRBV6-5
CASRPFGRGTYEQYF | TGTGCCAGCAGGCCTTTTGGGCGGGGGACCTACGAGCAGTACTTC | - | TRBJ2-7 | TRBD2 | TRBV7-7
CASSLGGMTDGYTF | TGCGCCAGCAGCTTGGGGGGAATGACGGATGGCTACACCTTC | once | TRBJ1-2 | - | TRBV5-1
CASSSTGEDEQFF | TGTGCCAGCAGCTCCACGGGAGAGGATGAGCAGTTCTTC | - | TRBJ2-1 | - | TRBV7-3
CSAEIYGYTF | TGCAGTGCTGAGATTTATGGCTACACCTTC | - | TRBJ1-2 | - | TRBV20-1
CASSPWTGVLENEQFF | TGTGCCAGCTCACCATGGACAGGGGTATTGGAGAATGAGCAGTTCTTC | - | TRBJ2-1 | TRBD1 | TRBV18
CASSEAPGRRAEAFF | TGTGCCAGCAGTGAAGCGCCAGGGAGGAGGGCTGAAGCTTTCTTT | - | TRBJ1-1 | - | TRBV6-1
CASSIHGLAGGPETQYF | TGTGCCAGTAGTATCCACGGACTAGCGGGGGGGCCCGAGACCCAGTACTTC | - | TRBJ2-5 | TRBD2 | TRBV19
CASKRDREETQYF | TGCGCCAGCAAGAGGGACAGGGAGGAGACCCAGTACTTC | - | TRBJ2-5 | TRBD1 | TRBV5-1
CASRPGQRTEAFF | TGTGCCAGCAGGCCGGGACAAAGGACTGAAGCTTTCTTT | - | TRBJ1-1 | - | TRBV6-5
CAIRDREYGYTF | TGTGCCATCCGGGACAGGGAATATGGCTACACCTTC | few | TRBJ1-2 | TRBD1 | TRBV19
CASSLGGASEKLFF | TGTGCCAGCAGCTTAGGGGGCGCGTCTGAAAAACTGTTTTTT | - | TRBJ1-4 | TRBD1 | TRBV5-6
CASSPTGVTDTQYF | TGTGCCAGCAGCCCTACAGGGGTCACAGATACGCAGTATTTT | - | TRBJ2-3 | TRBD1 | TRBV7-2
CASSQGGTGELFF | TGCGCCAGCAGCCAAGGGGGGACCGGGGAGCTGTTTTTT | - | TRBJ2-2 | - | TRBV4-3
CASSQEPTGGVGANVLTF | TGTGCCAGCAGCCAAGAACCGACAGGGGGCGTTGGGGCCAACGTCCTGACTTTC | - | TRBJ2-6 | TRBD1 | TRBV4-2
CASSFGGGPQNEQFF | TGTGCCAGTAGTTTTGGGGGAGGGCCTCAAAATGAGCAGTTCTTC | - | TRBJ2-1 | TRBD2 | TRBV19
CASSQDGQGPPLKLFF | TGCGCCAGCAGCCAAGATGGTCAAGGGCCGCCGTTAAAACTGTTTTTT | - | TRBJ1-4 | - | TRBV4-3
CASIRTGSSDEQYF | TGTGCCAGCATCCGGACAGGGTCTTCGGACGAGCAGTACTTC | - | TRBJ2-7 | TRBD1 | TRBV2
CSVQGEGNTIYF | TGCAGCGTTCAGGGGGAAGGAAACACCATATATTTT | - | TRBJ1-3 | TRBD1 | TRBV29-1
CATSRDRQGGTYEQYF | TGTGCCACCAGCAGAGATCGGCAGGGAGGCACCTACGAGCAGTACTTC | - | TRBJ2-7 | - | TRBV15
CASSLGGGQGASYGYTF | TGTGCCAGCAGCTTGGGAGGGGGACAGGGGGCTAGTTATGGCTACACCTTC | - | TRBJ1-2 | TRBD1 | TRBV5-4
CASSLGRDGFLIQYF | TGTGCCAGCAGCCTTGGTAGGGACGGCTTTCTCATTCAGTACTTC | - | TRBJ2-4 | - | TRBV11-1
CASSWGQLPSYEQYF | TGTGCCAGCAGCTGGGGACAACTCCCCTCCTACGAGCAGTACTTC | - | TRBJ2-7 | - | TRBV5-6
CSVGGGTSGYEQYF | TGCAGCGTTGGGGGGGGGACTAGCGGTTACGAGCAGTACTTC | - | TRBJ2-7 | TRBD2 | TRBV29-1
CASSDRTLSSYEQYF | TGTGCCAGCAGTGATAGGACCCTCAGCTCCTACGAGCAGTACTTC | - | TRBJ2-7 | - | TRBV28
CASSFGGNTEAFF | TGTGCCAGCAGCTTTGGGGGCAACACTGAAGCTTTCTTT | - | TRBJ1-1 | - | TRBV7-9
CASSTSSGQQFF | TGTGCCAGCAGTACCTCTAGCGGACAGCAGTTCTTC | - | TRBJ2-1 | TRBD2 | TRBV6-6
CASSIDQHGTYEQYF | TGTGCCAGTAGTATAGATCAGCACGGCACCTACGAGCAGTACTTC | - | TRBJ2-7 | - | TRBV19
CASSFWTGANTEAFF | TGCGCCAGCAGCTTCTGGACAGGGGCAAACACTGAAGCTTTCTTT | - | TRBJ1-1 | TRBD1 | TRBV5-1
CASSPLGESSYNEQFF | TGTGCCAGCAGCCCGCTTGGGGAGAGCTCCTACAATGAGCAGTTCTTC | - | TRBJ2-1 | - | TRBV7-3
CASITPLAGGNQPQHF | TGTGCCAGCATTACCCCCCTAGCAGGGGGCAATCAGCCCCAGCATTTT | - | TRBJ1-5 | - | TRBV27